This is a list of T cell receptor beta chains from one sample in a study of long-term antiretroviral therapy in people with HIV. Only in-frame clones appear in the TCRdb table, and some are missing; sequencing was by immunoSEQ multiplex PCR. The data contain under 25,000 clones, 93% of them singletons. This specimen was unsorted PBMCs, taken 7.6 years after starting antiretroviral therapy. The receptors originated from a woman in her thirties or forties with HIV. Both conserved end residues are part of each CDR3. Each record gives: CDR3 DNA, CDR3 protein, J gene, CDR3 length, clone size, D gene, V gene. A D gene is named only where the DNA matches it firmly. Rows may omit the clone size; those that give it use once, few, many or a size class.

TGTGCCAGCAGCTCAGACTTATCCGGGACTAGAAGGGGGAACATTCAGTACTTC,CASSSDLSGTRRGNIQYF,TRBJ2-4,18,NA,TRBD2,TRBV11-2
TGTGCCAGCAGCTTAGGGATAGGAGGGGTTAACGAGCAGTACTTC,CASSLGIGGVNEQYF,TRBJ2-7,15,NA,NA,TRBV7-6
TGTGCCAGCAGCTATTCGGAGCTAAACACTGAAGCTTTCTTT,CASSYSELNTEAFF,TRBJ1-1,14,NA,NA,TRBV7-9
TGCAGTGCAATCCCCCAAGAGACCCAGTACTTC,CSAIPQETQYF,TRBJ2-5,11,NA,NA,TRBV20-1
TGTGCCTGGAGCGCCCTGGGGGTCTGGGGGGAAAAACTGTTTTTT,CAWSALGVWGEKLFF,TRBJ1-4,15,NA,NA,TRBV30
TGTGCCAGTAGTATAGCAGGGGGTACCTATGGCTACACCTTC,CASSIAGGTYGYTF,TRBJ1-2,14,NA,TRBD1,TRBV19
TGCGCCAGCAGCCAAGGGGAAGGCCGGTCGATGATAGCGGGGGGGGATACGCAGTATTTT,CASSQGEGRSMIAGGDTQYF,TRBJ2-3,20,NA,TRBD2,TRBV4-3
TGTGCCAGCAGCTTAGCGTCCGGGACTCACTCCTACAATGAGCAGTTCTTC,CASSLASGTHSYNEQFF,TRBJ2-1,17,NA,NA,TRBV7-9
TGTGCCAGCAGTGAGGGGAGAAGCACAGATACGCAGTATTTT,CASSEGRSTDTQYF,TRBJ2-3,14,NA,NA,TRBV6-4
TGTGCCAGCAGCTTGGGGGCCCTGGGGAAAGGCTACACCTTC,CASSLGALGKGYTF,TRBJ1-2,14,NA,NA,TRBV5-6
TGTGCCAGCAGCTTAGCGGGACTAGCGGGTACCTACAATGAGCAGTTCTTC,CASSLAGLAGTYNEQFF,TRBJ2-1,17,NA,TRBD2,TRBV7-8
TGTGCCGCCAGCGATTCAAGCAGGGGAGGATATGGCTACACCTTC,CAASDSSRGGYGYTF,TRBJ1-2,15,NA,NA,TRBV6-6
TGTGCCAGCAGCCGAGGGGGGGGCTATGGCTACACCTTC,CASSRGGGYGYTF,TRBJ1-2,13,NA,NA,TRBV11-3
TGTGCCAGCAGAGACCCTAGCGGCAACAATGAGCAGTTCTTC,CASRDPSGNNEQFF,TRBJ2-1,14,NA,TRBD2,TRBV6-5
TGCGCCAGCAGCCAACTCCCGGGTGGGGGGACTGAAGCTTTCTTT,CASSQLPGGGTEAFF,TRBJ1-1,15,NA,NA,TRBV4-3
TGTGCCAGCAGCCATATTGGGGGGAGCGGTGCTAACTATGGCTACACCTTC,CASSHIGGSGANYGYTF,TRBJ1-2,17,NA,NA,TRBV11-2
TGCGCCAGCAGTGGGACTAGCGGGGGGATCGGGGAGCTGTTTTTT,CASSGTSGGIGELFF,TRBJ2-2,15,NA,TRBD2,TRBV10-2
TGTGCCAGCAGCGTAGGGCTAGCGGGGGGGGTACCTAGGAGCACAGATACGCAGTATTTT,CASSVGLAGGVPRSTDTQYF,TRBJ2-3,20,NA,TRBD2,TRBV9
TGTGCCAGCAGCCCGCCCCTACGGGGGGGCACAGATACGCAGTATTTT,CASSPPLRGGTDTQYF,TRBJ2-3,16,NA,TRBD2,TRBV7-2
TGTGCCAGCAGCTTACAGTCTAGCGGGGGACCCGGGGAGCTGTTTTTT,CASSLQSSGGPGELFF,TRBJ2-2,16,NA,TRBD2,TRBV7-3
TGTGCCATCAGTGAGGAGGGGGCGTACACTGAAGCTTTCTTT,CAISEEGAYTEAFF,TRBJ1-1,14,once,TRBD1,TRBV10-3
TGTGCCAGTAGTTCGGTCGACATAGGCACTGAAGCTTTCTTT,CASSSVDIGTEAFF,TRBJ1-1,14,NA,NA,TRBV19